This T cell receptor (beta chain) emerged from a study of T-cell memory formation after mild COVID-19. Study-level findings and limits: For contracting clones, CD4+ ones sat mainly in CM and EM, CD8+ in EMRA.

V dropped 0 bases and J dropped 3 bases, with 12 bases sitting between them. The length of the CDR3 is 16 residues. In germline, CDR1 is LGHNA, CDR2 YNFKEQ. Only a few counts were recorded for this clonotype. What it binds is unknown. It was 5'RACE with constant-segment primers that produced the TCR alpha and TCR beta cDNA libraries, which carried sample barcodes and UMIs. TCRdb analysed the 5' RACE reads with MiXCR anew, one entry per CDR3 protein. The sample has about 270,000 distinct CDR3 sequences; approximately 15% are singletons. The specimen sequenced was PBMCs or a T cell subset sorted from them (not recorded which). J is TRBJ1-3 and V is TRBV4-2; D unresolved. This TCR derives from a man aged 18 to 29 who had mild COVID-19 (a few samples of this study predate the infection). Cell type and time point are not known. This CDR3 reads CASSQEFLRVGNTIYF. DNA for the CDR3: TGTGCCAGCAGCCAAGAATTCCTACGGGTTGGAAACACCATATATTTT.